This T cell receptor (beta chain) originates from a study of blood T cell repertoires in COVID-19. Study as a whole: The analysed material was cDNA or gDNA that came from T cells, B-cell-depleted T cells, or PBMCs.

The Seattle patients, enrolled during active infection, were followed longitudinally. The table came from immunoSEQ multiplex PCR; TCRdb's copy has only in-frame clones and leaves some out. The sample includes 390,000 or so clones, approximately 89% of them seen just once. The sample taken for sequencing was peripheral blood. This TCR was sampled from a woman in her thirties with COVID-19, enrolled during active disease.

This chain's CDR3 is CASSDRVVNEQFF. CDR3 coding DNA: TGTGCCAGCAGTGATAGAGTTGTCAATGAGCAGTTCTTC. This chain uses TRBV2 with TRBJ2-1; D unclear. This CDR3 spans 13 amino acids. Trimming took off 3 bases at V and 6 bases at J, with 9 bases between the two ends. Per the germline V gene, CDR1 is SNHLY and CDR2 is FYNNEI.